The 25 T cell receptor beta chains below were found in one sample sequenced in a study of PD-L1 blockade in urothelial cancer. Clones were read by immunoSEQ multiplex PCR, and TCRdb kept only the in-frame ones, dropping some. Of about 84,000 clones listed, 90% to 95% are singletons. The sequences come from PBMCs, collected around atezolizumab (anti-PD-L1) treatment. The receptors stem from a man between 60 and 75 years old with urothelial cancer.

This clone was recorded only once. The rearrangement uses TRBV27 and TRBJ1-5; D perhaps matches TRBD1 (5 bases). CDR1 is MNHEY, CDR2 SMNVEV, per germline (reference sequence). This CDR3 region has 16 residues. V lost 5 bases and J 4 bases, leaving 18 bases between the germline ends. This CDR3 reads CASSQLDSSGNQPQHF. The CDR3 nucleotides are TGTGCCAGCAGTCAACTCGACAGCTCTGGTAATCAGCCCCAGCATTTT.

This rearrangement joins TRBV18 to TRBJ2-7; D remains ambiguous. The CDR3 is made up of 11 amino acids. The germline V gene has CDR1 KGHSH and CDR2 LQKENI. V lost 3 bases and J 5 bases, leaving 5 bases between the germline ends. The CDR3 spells CASSPSDEQYF. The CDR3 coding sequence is TGTGCCAGCTCACCCTCTGACGAGCAGTACTTC.

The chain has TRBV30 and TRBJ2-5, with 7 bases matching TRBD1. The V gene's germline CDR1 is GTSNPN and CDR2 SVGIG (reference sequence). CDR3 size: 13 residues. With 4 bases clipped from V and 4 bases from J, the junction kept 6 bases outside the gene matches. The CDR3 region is CAWKTGHRETQYF. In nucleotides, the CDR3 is TGTGCCTGGAAGACAGGGCACCGAGAGACCCAGTACTTC.

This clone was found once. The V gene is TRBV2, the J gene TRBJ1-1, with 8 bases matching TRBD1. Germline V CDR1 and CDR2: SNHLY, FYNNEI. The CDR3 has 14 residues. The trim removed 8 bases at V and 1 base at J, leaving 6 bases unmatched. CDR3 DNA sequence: TGTGCCAGCGTTGGTGACAGGGGGAACACTGAAGCTTTCTTT. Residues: CASVGDRGNTEAFF.

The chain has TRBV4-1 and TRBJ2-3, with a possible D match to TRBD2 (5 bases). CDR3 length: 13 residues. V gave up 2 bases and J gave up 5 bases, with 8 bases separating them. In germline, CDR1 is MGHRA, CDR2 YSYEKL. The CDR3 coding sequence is TGCGCCAGCAGCCAACCGGGGATAGATACGCAGTATTTT. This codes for CASSQPGIDTQYF.

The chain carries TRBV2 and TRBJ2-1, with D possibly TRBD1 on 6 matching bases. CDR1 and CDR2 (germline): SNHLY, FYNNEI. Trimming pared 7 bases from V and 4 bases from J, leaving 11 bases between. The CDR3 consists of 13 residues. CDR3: CASIMDSYNEQFF. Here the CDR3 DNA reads TGTGCCAGCATAATGGACAGTTACAATGAGCAGTTCTTC.

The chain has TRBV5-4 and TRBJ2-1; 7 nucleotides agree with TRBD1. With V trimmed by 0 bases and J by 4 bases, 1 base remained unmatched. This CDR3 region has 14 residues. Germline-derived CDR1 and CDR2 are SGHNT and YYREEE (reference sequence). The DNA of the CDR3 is TGTGCCAGCAGCTTGGGACAGGGTTACAATGAGCAGTTCTTC. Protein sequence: CASSLGQGYNEQFF.

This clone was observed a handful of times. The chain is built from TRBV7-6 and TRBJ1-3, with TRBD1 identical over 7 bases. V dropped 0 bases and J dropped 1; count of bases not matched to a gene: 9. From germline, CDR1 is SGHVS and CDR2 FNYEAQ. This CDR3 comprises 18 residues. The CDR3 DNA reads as TGTGCCAGCAGCTTAGCTTGGGATTACAGGGGATCTGGAAACACCATATATTTT. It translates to CASSLAWDYRGSGNTIYF.

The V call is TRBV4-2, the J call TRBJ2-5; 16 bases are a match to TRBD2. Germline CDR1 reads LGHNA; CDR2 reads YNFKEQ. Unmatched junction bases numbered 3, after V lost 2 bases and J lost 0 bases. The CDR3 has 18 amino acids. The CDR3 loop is CASSQPGLAGGNQETQYF. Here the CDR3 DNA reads TGTGCCAGCAGCCAACCGGGACTAGCGGGGGGGAACCAAGAGACCCAGTACTTC.

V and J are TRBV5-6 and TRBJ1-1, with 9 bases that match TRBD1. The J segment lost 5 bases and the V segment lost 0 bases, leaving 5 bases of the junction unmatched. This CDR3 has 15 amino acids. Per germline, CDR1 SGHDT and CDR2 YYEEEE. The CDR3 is CASSLVRGTGTEAFF. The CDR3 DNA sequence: TGTGCCAGCAGCTTGGTCCGGGGGACAGGGACTGAAGCTTTCTTT.

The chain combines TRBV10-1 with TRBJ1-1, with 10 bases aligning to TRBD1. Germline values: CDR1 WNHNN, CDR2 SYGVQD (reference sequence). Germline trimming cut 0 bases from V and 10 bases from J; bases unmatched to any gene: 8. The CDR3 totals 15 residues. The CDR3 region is CASSESRDRGRGAFF. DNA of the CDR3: TGCGCCAGCAGTGAGTCCCGGGACAGGGGACGGGGAGCTTTCTTT.

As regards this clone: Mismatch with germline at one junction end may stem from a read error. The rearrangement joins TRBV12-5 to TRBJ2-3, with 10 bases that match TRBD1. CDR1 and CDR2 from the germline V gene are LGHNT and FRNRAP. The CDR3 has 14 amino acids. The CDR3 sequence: CASALTGGPDTQYF. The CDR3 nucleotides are TGTGCTAGTGCTTTGACAGGGGGCCCAGATACGCAGTATTTT. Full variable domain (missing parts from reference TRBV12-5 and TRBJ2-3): DARVTQTPRHKVTEMGQEVTMRCQPILGHNTVFWYRQTMMQGLELLAYFRNRAPLDDSGMPKDRFSAEMPDATLATLKIQPSEPRDSAVYFCASALTGGPDTQYFGPGTRLTVL.

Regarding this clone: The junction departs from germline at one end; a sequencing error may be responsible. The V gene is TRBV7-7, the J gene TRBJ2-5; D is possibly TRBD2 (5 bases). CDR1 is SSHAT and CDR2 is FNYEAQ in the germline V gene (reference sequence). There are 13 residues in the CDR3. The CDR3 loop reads CASSGGTGETQYF. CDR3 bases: TGTGCTAGCAGCGGAGGCACGGGGGAGACCCAGTACTTC.

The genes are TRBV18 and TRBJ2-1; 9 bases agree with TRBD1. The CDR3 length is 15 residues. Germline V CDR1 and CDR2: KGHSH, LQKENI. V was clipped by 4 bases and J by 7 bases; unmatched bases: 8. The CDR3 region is CASSRGTGSGNEQFF. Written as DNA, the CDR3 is TGTGCCAGCTCACGAGGGACAGGGTCGGGGAATGAGCAGTTCTTC.

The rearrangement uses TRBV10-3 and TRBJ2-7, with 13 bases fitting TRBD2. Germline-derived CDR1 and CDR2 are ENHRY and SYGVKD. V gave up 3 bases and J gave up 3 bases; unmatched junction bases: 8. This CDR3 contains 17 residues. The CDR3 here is CAISDPAGTSGNYEQYF. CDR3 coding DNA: TGTGCCATCAGTGATCCGGCCGGGACTAGCGGGAACTACGAGCAGTACTTC.

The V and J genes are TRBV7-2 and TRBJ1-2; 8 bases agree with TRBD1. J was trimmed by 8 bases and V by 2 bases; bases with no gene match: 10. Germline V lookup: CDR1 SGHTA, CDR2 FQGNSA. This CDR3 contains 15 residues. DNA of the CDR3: TGTGCCAGCAGCTTATATCATGGACAGGGTGAGGGCTACACCTTC. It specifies CASSLYHGQGEGYTF.

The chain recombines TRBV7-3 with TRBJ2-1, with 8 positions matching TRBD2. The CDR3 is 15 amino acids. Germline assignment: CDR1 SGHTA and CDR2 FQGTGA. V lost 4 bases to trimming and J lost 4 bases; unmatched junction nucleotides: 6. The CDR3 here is CASSSGGGGYNEQFF. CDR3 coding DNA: TGTGCCAGCAGCTCCGGGGGGGGCGGGTACAATGAGCAGTTCTTC.

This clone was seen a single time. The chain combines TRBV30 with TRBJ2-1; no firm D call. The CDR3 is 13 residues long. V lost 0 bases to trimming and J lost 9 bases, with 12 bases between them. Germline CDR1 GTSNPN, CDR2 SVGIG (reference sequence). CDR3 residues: CAWSVSRFGEQFF. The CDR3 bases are TGTGCCTGGAGTGTTTCCAGATTTGGTGAGCAGTTCTTC.

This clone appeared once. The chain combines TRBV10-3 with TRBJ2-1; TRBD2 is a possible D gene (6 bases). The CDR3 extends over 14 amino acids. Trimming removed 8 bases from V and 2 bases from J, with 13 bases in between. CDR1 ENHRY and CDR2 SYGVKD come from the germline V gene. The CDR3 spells CAILNGSTYNEQFF. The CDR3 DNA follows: TGTGCCATCCTGAACGGGAGCACCTACAATGAGCAGTTCTTC.

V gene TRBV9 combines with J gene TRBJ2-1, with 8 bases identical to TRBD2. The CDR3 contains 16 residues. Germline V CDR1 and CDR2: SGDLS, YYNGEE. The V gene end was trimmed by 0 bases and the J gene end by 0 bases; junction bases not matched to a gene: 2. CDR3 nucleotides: TGTGCCAGCAGCGTAGAAGGGACTAGCTCCTACAATGAGCAGTTCTTC. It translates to CASSVEGTSSYNEQFF.

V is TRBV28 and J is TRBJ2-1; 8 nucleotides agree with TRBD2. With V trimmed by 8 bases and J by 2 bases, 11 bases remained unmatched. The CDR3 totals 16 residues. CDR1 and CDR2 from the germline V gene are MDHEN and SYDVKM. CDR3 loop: CASHGPAGATYNEQFF. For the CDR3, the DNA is TGTGCCAGCCATGGGCCAGCGGGAGCCACCTACAATGAGCAGTTCTTC.

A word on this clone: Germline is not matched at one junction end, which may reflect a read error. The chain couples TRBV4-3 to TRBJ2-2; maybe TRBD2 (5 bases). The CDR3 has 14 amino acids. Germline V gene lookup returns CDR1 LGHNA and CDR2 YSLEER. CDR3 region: CASRQVSGTGELFF. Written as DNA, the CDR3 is TGCGCCAGCAGACAAGTATCGGGAACCGGGGAGCTGTTTTTT.

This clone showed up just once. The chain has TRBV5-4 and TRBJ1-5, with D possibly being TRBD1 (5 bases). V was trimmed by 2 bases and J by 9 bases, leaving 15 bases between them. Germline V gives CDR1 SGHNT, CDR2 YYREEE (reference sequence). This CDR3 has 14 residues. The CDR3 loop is CASSFGGKTGPQHF. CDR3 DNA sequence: TGTGCCAGCAGCTTCGGGGGGAAGACCGGGCCCCAGCATTTT.

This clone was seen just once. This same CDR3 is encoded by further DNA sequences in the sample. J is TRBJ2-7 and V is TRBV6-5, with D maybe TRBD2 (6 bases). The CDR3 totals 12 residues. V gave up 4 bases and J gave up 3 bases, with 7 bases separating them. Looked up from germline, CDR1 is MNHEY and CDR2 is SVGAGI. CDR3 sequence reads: CASSSGSYEQYF. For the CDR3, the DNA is TGTGCCAGCAGTTCCGGGAGCTACGAGCAGTACTTC.

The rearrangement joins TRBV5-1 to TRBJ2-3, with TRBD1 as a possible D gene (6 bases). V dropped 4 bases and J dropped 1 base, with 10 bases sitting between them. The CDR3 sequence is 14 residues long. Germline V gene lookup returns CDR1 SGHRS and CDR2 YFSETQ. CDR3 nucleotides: TGCGCCAGCAGCCAGGGGCAGGGCACAGATACGCAGTATTTT. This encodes CASSQGQGTDTQYF.